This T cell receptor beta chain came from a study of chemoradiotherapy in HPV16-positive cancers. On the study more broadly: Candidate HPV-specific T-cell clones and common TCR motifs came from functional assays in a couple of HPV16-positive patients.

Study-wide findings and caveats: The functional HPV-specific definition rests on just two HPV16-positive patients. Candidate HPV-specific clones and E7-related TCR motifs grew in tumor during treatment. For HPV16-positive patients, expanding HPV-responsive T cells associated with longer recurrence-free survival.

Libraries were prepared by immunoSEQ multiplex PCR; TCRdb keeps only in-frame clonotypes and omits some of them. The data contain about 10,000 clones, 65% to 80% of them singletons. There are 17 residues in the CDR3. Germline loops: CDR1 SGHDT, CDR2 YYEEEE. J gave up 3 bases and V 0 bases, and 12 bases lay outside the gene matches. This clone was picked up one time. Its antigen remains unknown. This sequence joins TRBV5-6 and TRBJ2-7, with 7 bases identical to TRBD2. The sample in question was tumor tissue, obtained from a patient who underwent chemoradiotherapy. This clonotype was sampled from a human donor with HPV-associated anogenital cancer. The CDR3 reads CASSLAPMWGGGYEQYF. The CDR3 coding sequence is TGTGCCAGCAGCTTGGCCCCTATGTGGGGGGGAGGCTACGAGCAGTACTTC.